A single sample gave rise to the 22 T cell receptor beta chains below, sequenced in a study of blood T cell repertoires in COVID-19. The assay was immunoSEQ multiplex PCR, and TCRdb's table has in-frame clones only and misses some. The sample has around 140,000 clones, 86% seen once. Sequenced material: peripheral blood. Every receptor here comes from a woman in her 70s with COVID-19, enrolled during active disease.

The chain employs TRBV6-6 and TRBJ1-1, with D possibly being TRBD1 (5 bases). CDR3 length: 13 residues. Trimming shortened V by 6 bases and J by 5 bases, and 13 bases separated the two germline ends. Looked up from germline, CDR1 is MNHNY and CDR2 is SVGAGI (reference sequence). In DNA, the CDR3 is TGTGCCAGCAGAGCGACAGCGAAAACTGAAGCTTTCTTT. It is translated as CASRATAKTEAFF.

This chain uses TRBV2 with TRBJ1-2, with D possibly matching TRBD1 (5 bases). This CDR3 is built from 13 residues. V was cut by 6 bases and J by 7 bases, with 15 bases left in between. Germline CDR1 SNHLY, CDR2 FYNNEI. The CDR3 bases are TGTGCCAGCAGGCAGACAGTGTCTGGTGGCTACACCTTC. Translation: CASRQTVSGGYTF.

The CDR3 nucleotides read TGTGCCAGCAGCCCCTCCGACAGAAACACCATATATTTT. Encoded protein: CASSPSDRNTIYF. This chain uses TRBV11-2 with TRBJ1-3; D is uncertain. This CDR3 comprises 13 residues. The germline CDR1 and CDR2 sequences are SGHAT and FQNNGV. V was cut by 5 bases and J by 5 bases, with 10 bases left in between.

The chain uses TRBV5-4 and TRBJ2-7; 8 bases line up with TRBD1. CDR3 length: 15 amino acids. The germline V gene has CDR1 SGHNT and CDR2 YYREEE (reference sequence). Trimming cost V 4 bases and J 4 bases; bases outside gene matches: 10. CDR3: CASSLGQGLVYEQYF. CDR3 DNA sequence: TGTGCCAGCAGCCTCGGACAGGGTCTTGTGTACGAGCAGTACTTC.

V gene TRBV4-2 combines with J gene TRBJ1-4; 7 nucleotides agree with TRBD1. The V segment lost 5 bases and the J segment 8 bases; nucleotides outside the gene matches: 8. The CDR3 runs to 14 residues. Germline-derived CDR1 and CDR2 are LGHNA and YNFKEQ. The CDR3 reads CASSVRQGGEKLFF. The CDR3, as DNA: TGTGCCAGCAGCGTAAGACAGGGTGGGGAAAAACTGTTTTTT.

The V and J genes are TRBV5-1 and TRBJ1-1; D is perhaps TRBD1 (5 bases). Trimming stripped 3 bases from V and 1 base from J, with 10 bases between. Germline CDR1 SGHRS, CDR2 YFSETQ. The CDR3 is 14 amino acids. DNA for the CDR3: TGCGCCAGCAGCTCGGCAACAGGGAACACTGAAGCTTTCTTT. It yields the protein CASSSATGNTEAFF. Drawing the rest from reference TRBV5-1 and TRBJ1-1, the complete variable domain is KAGVTQTPRYLIKTRGQQVTLSCSPISGHRSVSWYQQTPGQGLQFLFEYFSETQRNKGNFPGRFSGRQFSNSRSEMNVSTLELGDSALYLCASSSATGNTEAFFGQGTRLTVV.

The chain combines TRBV6-6 with TRBJ2-7; 7 bases line up with TRBD1. Germline V lookup: CDR1 MNHNY, CDR2 SVGAGI (reference sequence). The CDR3 is made up of 13 amino acids. The V and J ends lost 7 bases and 5 bases, in that order; junction bases with no gene match: 8. Here the CDR3 reads CASTLDRSHEQYF. DNA of the CDR3: TGTGCCAGCACCTTGGACAGGTCCCACGAGCAGTACTTC.

V gene TRBV18 combines with J gene TRBJ1-1; 8 nucleotides align to TRBD1. Trimming cost V 5 bases and J 1 base; bases outside gene matches: 3. Germline values: CDR1 KGHSH, CDR2 LQKENI. The CDR3 runs 14 residues. CDR3: CASSYDRGNTEAFF. The CDR3 DNA reads TGTGCCAGCTCATACGACAGGGGGAACACTGAAGCTTTCTTT. Full variable domain (remainder filled in from reference TRBV18 and TRBJ1-1): NAGVMQNPRHLVRRRGQEARLRCSPMKGHSHVYWYRQLPEEGLKFMVYLQKENIIDESGMPKERFSAEFPKEGPSILRIQQVVRGDSAAYFCASSYDRGNTEAFFGQGTRLTVV.

The CDR3 DNA is TGTGCCAGCAGTAGGGAGTTAGACTACGAGCAGTACTTC. This translates into CASSRELDYEQYF. This sequence joins TRBV7-9 and TRBJ2-7; tentative D call: TRBD2 (5 bases). Trimming pared 6 bases from V and 3 bases from J, leaving 12 bases between. The CDR3 consists of 13 residues. Per the germline V gene, CDR1 is SEHNR and CDR2 is FQNEAQ (reference sequence). The whole variable domain, filled in from reference TRBV7-9 and TRBJ2-7, reads DTGVSQNPRHKITKRGQNVTFRCDPISEHNRLYWYRQTLGQGPEFLTYFQNEAQLEKSRLLSDRFSAERPKGSFSTLEIQRTEQGDSAMYLCASSRELDYEQYFGPGTRLTVT.

The V and J genes are TRBV30 and TRBJ2-7; 7 bases agree with TRBD1. The V gene end was trimmed by 4 bases and the J gene end by 4 bases; junction bases not matched to a gene: 7. The CDR3 is 13 amino acids. Per the germline V gene, CDR1 is GTSNPN and CDR2 is SVGIG (reference sequence). In DNA, the CDR3 is TGTGCCTGGAAATCAGGGGGAAGGTACGAGCAGTACTTC. Protein sequence: CAWKSGGRYEQYF.

This sequence joins TRBV10-3 and TRBJ1-1; 7 nucleotides line up with TRBD1. The trim removed 10 bases at V and 4 bases at J, leaving 6 bases unmatched. Per the germline V gene, CDR1 is ENHRY and CDR2 is SYGVKD. The CDR3 has 12 residues. In DNA, the CDR3 is TGTGCCACTTACAGGGGTGGCACTGAAGCTTTCTTT. Its protein is CATYRGGTEAFF.

The gene calls are TRBV5-6 and TRBJ2-1; 11 bases agree with TRBD2. Per the germline V gene, CDR1 is SGHDT and CDR2 is YYEEEE. This CDR3 has 15 amino acids. Losses at the gene ends were 4 bases for V and 2 bases for J; bases not matched to a gene: 2. The chain's CDR3 is CASSPGLAAYNEQFF. The DNA of the CDR3 is TGTGCCAGCAGCCCGGGACTAGCGGCCTACAATGAGCAGTTCTTC.

This clone was seen a single time. The chain couples TRBV10-3 to TRBJ2-3; TRBD2 is a possible D gene (6 bases). The CDR3 consists of 14 residues. Per germline, CDR1 ENHRY and CDR2 SYGVKD. V shed 6 bases and J shed 3 bases, with 13 bases lying between them. Here the CDR3 DNA reads TGTGCCATCAGCTGGGGGGACCCAACAGATACGCAGTATTTT. Encoded protein: CAISWGDPTDTQYF.

CDR3 amino acids: CSVEVFGQSYSNQPQHF. The CDR3 DNA sequence: TGCAGCGTTGAAGTCTTCGGACAGTCCTATAGCAATCAGCCCCAGCATTTT. This rearrangement joins TRBV29-1 to TRBJ1-5; D may be TRBD1 (6 bases). This CDR3 is built from 17 residues. With 1 base removed from V and 0 bases from J, the gap between germline ends came to 16 bases. From germline, CDR1 is SQVTM and CDR2 ANQGSEA. Full variable domain (outside the CDR3, taken from reference TRBV29-1 and TRBJ1-5): SAVISQKPSRDICQRGTSLTIQCQVDSQVTMMFWYRQQPGQSLTLIATANQGSEATYESGFVIDKFPISRPNLTFSTLTVSNMSPEDSSIYLCSVEVFGQSYSNQPQHFGDGTRLSIL.

The V and J genes are TRBV19 and TRBJ1-1, with D hard to call. CDR3 length: 14 residues. Germline V gives CDR1 LNHDA, CDR2 SQIVND (reference sequence). The V end was cut by 6 bases, the J end by 0 bases, with 11 bases between. The CDR3 coding sequence is TGTGCCAGTAGACTGATCGGGATGAACACTGAAGCTTTCTTT. It translates to CASRLIGMNTEAFF.

The chain recombines TRBV19 with TRBJ1-5, with 11 nucleotides matching TRBD1. CDR1 and CDR2 from the germline V gene are LNHDA and SQIVND (reference sequence). Unmatched junction bases numbered 7, after V lost 4 bases and J lost 5 bases. This CDR3 comprises 16 residues. CDR3: CASSKRRDRGDQPQHF. In nucleotides, the CDR3 is TGTGCCAGTAGTAAACGCCGGGACAGGGGGGATCAGCCCCAGCATTTT.

The chain has TRBV5-1 and TRBJ2-5, with TRBD2 matching over 10 bases. Losses at the gene ends were 4 bases for V and 1 base for J; bases not matched to a gene: 4. Germline V gene sequence: CDR1 SGHRS, CDR2 YFSETQ. The CDR3 covers 15 residues. The CDR3 loop reads CASSRTSGIQETQYF. In DNA form, the CDR3 reads TGCGCCAGCAGCAGGACTAGCGGAATCCAAGAGACCCAGTACTTC.

The chain carries TRBV4-1 and TRBJ2-3; D might be TRBD2 (6 bases). CDR3 size: 19 residues. Germline loops: CDR1 MGHRA, CDR2 YSYEKL. The V and J ends lost 4 bases and 1 base respectively, with 24 bases between them. The DNA of the CDR3 is TGCGCCAGCAGCCCCGGGGGACGGGGGACTCCCCTAGGCACAGATACGCAGTATTTT. It is translated as CASSPGGRGTPLGTDTQYF.

This sequence joins TRBV10-2 and TRBJ1-1, with D perhaps TRBD1 (5 bases). CDR1 is WSHSY and CDR2 is SAAADI in the germline V gene. This CDR3 has 15 amino acids. V was pared by 2 bases and J by 1 base, with 11 bases between. The CDR3, as DNA: TGCGCCAGCAGTGAGAGGGGCAGGAGGAACACTGAAGCTTTCTTT. Translation gives CASSERGRRNTEAFF.

V gene TRBV7-9 combines with J gene TRBJ1-1, with 11 bases matching TRBD1. J lost 3 bases, V lost 4 bases, and 13 bases had no gene match. Germline V gives CDR1 SEHNR, CDR2 FQNEAQ (reference sequence). The CDR3 spans 18 residues. The CDR3 spells CASSSSTGTGGWDTEAFF. As DNA, the CDR3 is TGTGCCAGCAGCTCATCAACCGGGACAGGGGGGTGGGACACTGAAGCTTTCTTT.

This clone was seen once. The CDR3 DNA reads as TGTGCCACCTCTCGCCCCGGAGAGACCCAGTACTTC. Residues: CATSRPGETQYF. The V call is TRBV6-6, the J call TRBJ2-5; no definite D call. Germline CDR1 MNHNY, CDR2 SVGAGI (reference sequence). V gave up 10 bases and J gave up 4 bases, with 13 bases separating them. The CDR3 is 12 amino acids.

The chain links TRBV9 to TRBJ2-3, with D uncertain. Trimming removed 0 bases from V and 4 bases from J, with 9 bases in between. The CDR3 sequence is 14 residues long. CDR1 is SGDLS, CDR2 YYNGEE, per germline. The CDR3, as DNA: TGTGCCAGCAGCGTAGTCCCTGTTCCAGATACGCAGTATTTT. It yields the protein CASSVVPVPDTQYF.